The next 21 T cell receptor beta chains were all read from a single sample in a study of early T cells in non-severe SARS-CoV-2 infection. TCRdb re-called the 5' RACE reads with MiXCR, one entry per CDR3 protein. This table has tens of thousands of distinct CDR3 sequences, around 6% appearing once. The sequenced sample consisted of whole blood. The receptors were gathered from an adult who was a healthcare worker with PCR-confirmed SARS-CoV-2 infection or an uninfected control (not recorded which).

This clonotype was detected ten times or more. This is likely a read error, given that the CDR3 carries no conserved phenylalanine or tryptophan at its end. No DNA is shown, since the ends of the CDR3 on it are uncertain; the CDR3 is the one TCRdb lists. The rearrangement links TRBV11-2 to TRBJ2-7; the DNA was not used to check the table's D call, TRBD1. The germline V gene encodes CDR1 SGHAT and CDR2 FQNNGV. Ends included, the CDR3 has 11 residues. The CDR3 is CASSLGTGALL.

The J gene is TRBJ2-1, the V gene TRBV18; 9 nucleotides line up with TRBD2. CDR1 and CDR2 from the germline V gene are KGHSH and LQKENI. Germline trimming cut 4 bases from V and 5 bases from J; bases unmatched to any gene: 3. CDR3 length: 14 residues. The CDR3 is CASSRTSVHNEQFF. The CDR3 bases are TGTGCCAGCTCACGGACTAGCGTCCACAATGAGCAGTTCTTC.

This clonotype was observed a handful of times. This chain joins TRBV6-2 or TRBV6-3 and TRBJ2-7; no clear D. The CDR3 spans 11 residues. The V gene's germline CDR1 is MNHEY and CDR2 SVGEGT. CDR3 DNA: TGTGCTTCCGGACGGAGCTACGAGCAGTACTTC. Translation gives CASGRSYEQYF.

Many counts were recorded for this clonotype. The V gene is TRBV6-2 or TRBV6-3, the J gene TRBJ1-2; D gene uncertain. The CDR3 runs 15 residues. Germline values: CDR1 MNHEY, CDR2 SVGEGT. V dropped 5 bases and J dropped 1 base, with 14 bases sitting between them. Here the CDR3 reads CASSPPDHFNYGYTF. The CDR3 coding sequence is TGTGCCAGCAGTCCCCCAGATCATTTTAACTATGGCTACACCTTC.

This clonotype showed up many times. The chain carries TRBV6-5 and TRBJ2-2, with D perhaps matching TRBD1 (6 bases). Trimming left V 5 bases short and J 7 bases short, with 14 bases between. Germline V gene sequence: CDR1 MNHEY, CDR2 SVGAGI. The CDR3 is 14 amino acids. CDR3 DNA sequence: TGTGCCAGCAGTGACAACCAGGGGAACGGGGAGCTGTTTTTT. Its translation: CASSDNQGNGELFF.

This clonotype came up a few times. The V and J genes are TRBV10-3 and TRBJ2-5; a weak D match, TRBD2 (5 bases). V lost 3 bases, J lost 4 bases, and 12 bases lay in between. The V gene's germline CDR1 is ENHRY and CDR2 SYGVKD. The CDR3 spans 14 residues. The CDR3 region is CAISDGVAGETQYF. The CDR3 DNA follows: TGTGCCATCAGTGACGGTGTGGCGGGAGAGACCCAGTACTTC.

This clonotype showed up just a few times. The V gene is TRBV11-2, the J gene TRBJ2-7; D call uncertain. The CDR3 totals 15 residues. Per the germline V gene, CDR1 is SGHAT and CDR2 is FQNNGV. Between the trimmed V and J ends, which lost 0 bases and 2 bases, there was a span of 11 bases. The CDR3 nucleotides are TGTGCCAGCAGCTTAGACAGCTTCTCCACCTACGAGCAGTACTTC. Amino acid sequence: CASSLDSFSTYEQYF.

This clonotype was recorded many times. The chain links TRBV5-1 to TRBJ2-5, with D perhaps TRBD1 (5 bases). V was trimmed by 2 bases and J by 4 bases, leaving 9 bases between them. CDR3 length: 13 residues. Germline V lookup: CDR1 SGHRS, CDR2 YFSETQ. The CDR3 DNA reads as TGCGCCAGCAGCTTTCAGGGTTCAGAGACCCAGTACTTC. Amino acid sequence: CASSFQGSETQYF.

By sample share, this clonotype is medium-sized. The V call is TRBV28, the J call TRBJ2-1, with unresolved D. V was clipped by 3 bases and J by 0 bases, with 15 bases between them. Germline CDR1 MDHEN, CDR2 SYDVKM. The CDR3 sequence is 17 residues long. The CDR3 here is CASSFPTDNLSYNEQFF. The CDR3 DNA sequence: TGTGCCAGCAGTTTCCCTACGGATAACCTCTCCTACAATGAGCAGTTCTTC. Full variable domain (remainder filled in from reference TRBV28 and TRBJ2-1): DVKVTQSSRYLVKRTGEKVFLECVQDMDHENMFWYRQDPGLGLRLIYFSYDVKMKEKGDIPEGYSVSREKKERFSLILESASTNQTSMYLCASSFPTDNLSYNEQFFGPGTRLTVL.

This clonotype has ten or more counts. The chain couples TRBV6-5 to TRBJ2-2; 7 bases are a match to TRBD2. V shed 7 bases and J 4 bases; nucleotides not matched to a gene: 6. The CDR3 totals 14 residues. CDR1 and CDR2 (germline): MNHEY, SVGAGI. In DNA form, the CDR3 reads TGTGCCAGCACCCCGGGGGGAGGCACCGGGGAGCTGTTTTTT. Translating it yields CASTPGGGTGELFF.

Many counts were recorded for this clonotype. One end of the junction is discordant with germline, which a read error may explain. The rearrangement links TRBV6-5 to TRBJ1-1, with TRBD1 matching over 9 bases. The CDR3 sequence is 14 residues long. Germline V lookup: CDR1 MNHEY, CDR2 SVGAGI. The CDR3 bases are TGCGCCAGCAGGGACAGGGTTCGGTACACTGAAGCTTTCTTT. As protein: CASRDRVRYTEAFF.

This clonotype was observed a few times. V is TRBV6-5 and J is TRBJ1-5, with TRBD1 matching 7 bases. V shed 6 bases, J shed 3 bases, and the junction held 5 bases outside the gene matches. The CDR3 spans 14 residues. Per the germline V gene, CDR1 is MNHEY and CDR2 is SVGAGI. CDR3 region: CASSKTGTNQPQHF. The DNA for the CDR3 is TGTGCCAGCAGCAAGACAGGGACCAATCAGCCCCAGCATTTT.

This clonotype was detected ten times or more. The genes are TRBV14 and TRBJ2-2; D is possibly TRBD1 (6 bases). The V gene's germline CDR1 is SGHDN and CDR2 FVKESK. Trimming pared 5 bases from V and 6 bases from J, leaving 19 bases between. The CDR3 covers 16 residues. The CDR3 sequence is CASSSRGTNGAGELFF. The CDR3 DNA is TGTGCCAGCAGCTCAAGGGGGACCAACGGGGCCGGGGAGCTGTTTTTT.

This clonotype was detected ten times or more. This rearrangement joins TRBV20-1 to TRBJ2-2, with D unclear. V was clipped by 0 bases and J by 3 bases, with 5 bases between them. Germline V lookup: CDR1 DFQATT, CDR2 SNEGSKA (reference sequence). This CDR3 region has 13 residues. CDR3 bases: TGCAGTGCTAGAGATAGTTACACCGGGGAGCTGTTTTTT. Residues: CSARDSYTGELFF.

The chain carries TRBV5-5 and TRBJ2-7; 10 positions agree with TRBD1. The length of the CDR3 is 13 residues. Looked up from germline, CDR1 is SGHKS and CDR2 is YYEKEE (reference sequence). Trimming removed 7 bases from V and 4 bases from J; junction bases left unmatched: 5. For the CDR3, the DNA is TGTGCCAGCGGCCCGGGACAGGGGTACGAGCAGTACTTC. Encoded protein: CASGPGQGYEQYF.

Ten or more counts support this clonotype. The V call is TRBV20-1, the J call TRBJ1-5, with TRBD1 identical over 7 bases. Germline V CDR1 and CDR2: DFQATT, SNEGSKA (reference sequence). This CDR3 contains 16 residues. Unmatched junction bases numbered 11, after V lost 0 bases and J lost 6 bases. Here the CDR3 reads CSARDFGRGDSQPQHF. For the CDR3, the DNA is TGCAGTGCTAGAGATTTTGGCAGGGGGGACAGTCAGCCCCAGCATTTT.

The CDR3 DNA reads as TGTGCCAGCAGAGCGACAGGGGCCCGGGATTCACCCCTCCACTTT. Its protein is CASRATGARDSPLHF. The chain combines TRBV2 with TRBJ1-6; 8 bases are shared with TRBD1. After removal of 6 bases from V and 8 bases from J, the junction contained 9 bases not matched to a gene. The CDR3 runs 15 residues. From germline, CDR1 is SNHLY and CDR2 FYNNEI.

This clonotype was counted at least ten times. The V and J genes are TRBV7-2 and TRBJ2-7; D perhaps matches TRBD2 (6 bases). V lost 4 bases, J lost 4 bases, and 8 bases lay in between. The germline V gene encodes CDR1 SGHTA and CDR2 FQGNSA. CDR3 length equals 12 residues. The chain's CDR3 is CASSWGTYEQYF. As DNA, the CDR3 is TGTGCCAGCAGCTGGGGGACTTACGAGCAGTACTTC.

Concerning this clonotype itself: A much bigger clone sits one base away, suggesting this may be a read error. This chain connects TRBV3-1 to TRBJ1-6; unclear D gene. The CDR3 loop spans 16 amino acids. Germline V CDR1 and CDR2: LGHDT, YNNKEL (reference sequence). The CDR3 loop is CASNQVRGSYNSPLHF. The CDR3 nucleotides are TGTGCCAGCAACCAAGTCCGGGGCTCCTATAATTCACCCCTCCACTTT.

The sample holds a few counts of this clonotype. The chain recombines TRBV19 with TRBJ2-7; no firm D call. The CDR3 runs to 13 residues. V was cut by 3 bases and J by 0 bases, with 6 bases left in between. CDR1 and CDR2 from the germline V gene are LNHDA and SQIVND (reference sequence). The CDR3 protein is CASSIRFSYEQYF. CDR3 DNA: TGTGCCAGTAGTATCAGGTTCTCCTACGAGCAGTACTTC.

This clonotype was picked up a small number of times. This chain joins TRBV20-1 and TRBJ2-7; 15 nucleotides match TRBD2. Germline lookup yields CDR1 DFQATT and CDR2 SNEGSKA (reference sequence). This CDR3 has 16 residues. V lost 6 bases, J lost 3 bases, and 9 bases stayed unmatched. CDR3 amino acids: CSAEPGLAGGYYEQYF. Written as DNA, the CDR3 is TGCAGTGCCGAACCGGGACTAGCGGGGGGTTACTACGAGCAGTACTTC.